This T cell receptor beta chain appears in the sequencing data of a study of blood T cell repertoires in COVID-19. Only in-frame clones appear in the TCRdb table, and some are missing; sequencing was by immunoSEQ multiplex PCR. Among 350,000 to 550,000 clones listed, 80% to 90% were seen once. This clone came up once. The CDR3 has 15 amino acids. The V gene's germline CDR1 is SQVTM and CDR2 ANQGSEA. V was cut by 4 bases and J by 0 bases, with 12 bases left in between. This clonotype originated in a man aged 30 to 39 who had recovered from COVID-19. The rearrangement links TRBV29-1 to TRBJ1-4; D gene unclear. Specimen: PBMCs or T cells enriched from blood (not recorded which). In DNA form, the CDR3 reads TGCAGCGTTGTTTGGCAGGCCGCAACTAATGAAAAACTGTTTTTT. As protein: CSVVWQAATNEKLFF.